This TCR beta chain came from a study of T cell repertoires in aging, cancer and after chemotherapy. Study-level results: The repertoire data cannot show anything about immunological memory following chemotherapy.

This clonotype rates as medium-sized (0.01 to 0.1%). Its antigen is as yet unknown. The template was genomic DNA from peripheral blood, not RNA. Rearranged V-D-J TRB sequences were amplified with a mixed TRB-A/B primer pool. TCRdb independently ran MiXCR on the multiplex PCR reads; one entry per CDR3 protein. The table has about 15,000 distinct CDR3 sequences, around half seen once. This CDR3 is built from 13 residues. Trimming left V 5 bases short and J 1 base short, with 8 bases between. Germline V gene lookup returns CDR1 SQVTM and CDR2 ANQGSEA. The specimen was blood. The gene calls are TRBV29-1 and TRBJ2-2; D not certain. The origin of this receptor is a human donor in good health. The CDR3: CSVRGMNTGELFF. The CDR3 DNA reads TGCAGCGTTCGAGGAATGAACACCGGGGAGCTGTTTTTT.